These T cell receptor beta chains were read from a single sample in a study of blood T cell repertoires in COVID-19. Data came from immunoSEQ multiplex PCR; TCRdb stores just in-frame clones and leaves some out. The sample yields a few hundred thousand clones, about 86% seen once. The sample taken for sequencing was peripheral blood. The receptors originated from a woman between 45 and 60 years old with acute or convalescent COVID-19. CDR3s include the opening cysteine and the closing phenylalanine or tryptophan. The D gene is left open where the match is weak. Not all rows give a size; the values are once, few, many and, for expanded clones, a class.

V gene	clone size	CDR3 length	J gene	D gene	CDR3 protein	CDR3 DNA
TRBV9	-	14	TRBJ1-1	-	CASSVAGRNTEAFF	TGTGCCAGCAGCGTAGCTGGGCGAAACACTGAAGCTTTCTTT
TRBV7-9	-	16	TRBJ2-7	TRBD1	CASSLGGGRGLREQYF	TGTGCCAGCAGCTTAGGTGGGGGCAGGGGGCTGCGCGAGCAGTACTTC
TRBV5-1	medium-sized	17	TRBJ1-6	-	CASSLEGTTAYNSPLHF	TGCGCCAGCAGCTTGGAAGGTACGACAGCGTATAATTCACCCCTCCACTTT
TRBV5-1	-	13	TRBJ1-2	-	CASSLVENYGYTF	TGCGCCAGCAGCTTAGTTGAGAACTATGGCTACACCTTC
TRBV12-5	-	14	TRBJ1-3	-	CASGSRISGNTIYF	TGTGCTAGTGGTTCCCGTATCTCTGGAAACACCATATATTTT
TRBV6-5	-	16	TRBJ1-2	TRBD1	CASSYLGTETYYGYTF	TGTGCCAGCAGTTACCTGGGGACAGAGACCTACTATGGCTACACCTTC
TRBV6-1	-	14	TRBJ2-1	TRBD1	CASSEGTGQGEQFF	TGTGCCAGCAGTGAAGGGACAGGGCAGGGTGAGCAGTTCTTC
TRBV5-1	-	14	TRBJ1-2	TRBD1	CASNPGGGNYGYTF	TGCGCCAGCAACCCAGGGGGCGGAAACTATGGCTACACCTTC
TRBV11-2	-	13	TRBJ1-1	-	CASSLVGNTEAFF	TGTGCCAGCAGCTTAGTCGGGAACACTGAAGCTTTCTTT
TRBV5-4	-	13	TRBJ2-7	-	CASSYQGFHEQYF	TGTGCCAGCAGCTATCAGGGGTTCCACGAGCAGTACTTC
TRBV28	-	13	TRBJ2-5	-	CASSSGAGGTQYF	TGTGCCAGCAGTTCAGGGGCCGGCGGGACCCAGTACTTC
TRBV30	-	15	TRBJ1-3	TRBD1	CASETGWPSGNTIYF	TGTGCCTCCGAGACAGGGTGGCCCTCTGGAAACACCATATATTTT
TRBV19	few	17	TRBJ1-5	TRBD1	CASSPTGTAYSNQPQHF	TGTGCCAGTAGTCCGACCGGGACAGCCTATAGCAATCAGCCCCAGCATTTT
TRBV5-5	-	14	TRBJ2-3	-	CASSLVRSTDTQYF	TGTGCCAGCAGCTTGGTGAGGAGCACAGATACGCAGTATTTT
TRBV30	-	12	TRBJ1-2	-	CAWSSVNYGYTF	TGTGCCTGGAGTTCAGTTAACTATGGCTACACCTTC
TRBV4-1	-	16	TRBJ2-1	TRBD2	CASSIRSGLNQYEQFF	TGCGCCAGCAGCATCCGATCGGGACTAAACCAGTATGAGCAGTTCTTC
TRBV5-1	many	15	TRBJ1-1	-	CASSLRTAMNTEAFF	TGCGCCAGCAGCCTACGGACAGCCATGAACACTGAAGCTTTCTTT
TRBV27	-	14	TRBJ1-1	-	CASSLFRGNTEAFF	TGTGCCAGCAGTTTATTTAGGGGGAACACTGAAGCTTTCTTT
TRBV21-1	-	16	TRBJ1-1	-	CASSAQGATGNTEAFF	TGTGCCAGCAGCGCACAGGGGGCGACAGGGAACACTGAAGCTTTCTTT
TRBV6-1	-	15	TRBJ1-6	TRBD1	CASSDTRDSHSPLHF	TGTGCCAGCAGTGACACCAGGGACAGCCATTCACCCCTCCACTTT
TRBV7-9	many	18	TRBJ1-3	TRBD1	CASSPGTGFPSSGNTIYF	TGTGCCAGCAGCCCCGGGACAGGGTTCCCCAGCTCTGGAAACACCATATATTTT
TRBV30	-	13	TRBJ2-5	-	CAWSRSAQETQYF	TGTGCCTGGAGTAGGAGCGCTCAAGAGACCCAGTACTTC
TRBV28	-	12	TRBJ2-3	-	CASSSNTDTQYF	TGTGCCAGCAGTTCTAACACAGATACGCAGTATTTT
TRBV21-1	few	18	TRBJ2-1	-	CASSTPGLAASLRNEQFF	TGTGCCAGCAGCACCCCGGGACTAGCGGCTTCCTTGCGAAATGAGCAGTTCTTC
TRBV18	-	14	TRBJ1-5	-	CASSPPGDNQPQHF	TGTGCCAGCTCACCACCGGGAGACAATCAGCCCCAGCATTTT
TRBV7-2	-	13	TRBJ2-7	TRBD2	CASSYTSDDEQYF	TGTGCCAGCAGTTATACTAGCGACGACGAGCAGTACTTC
TRBV5-4	-	15	TRBJ2-3	-	CASSPRGGDTDTQYF	TGTGCCAGCAGCCCTCGTGGAGGGGACACAGATACGCAGTATTTT
TRBV5-1	-	14	TRBJ2-5	-	CASRTIDSQETQYF	TGCGCCAGCCGAACCATCGACAGTCAAGAGACCCAGTACTTC
TRBV18	-	16	TRBJ2-1	TRBD2	CASSLLLAGGGNEQFF	TGTGCCAGCTCTCTCCTACTAGCGGGAGGTGGTAATGAGCAGTTCTTC
TRBV27	-	15	TRBJ2-5	TRBD2	CASSRTSGRLATQYF	TGTGCCAGCAGTCGGACTAGCGGGAGGTTAGCGACCCAGTACTTC
TRBV7-2	-	14	TRBJ2-5	-	CASSLQQGRETQYF	TGTGCCAGCAGCTTACAACAGGGTCGGGAGACCCAGTACTTC
TRBV7-2	-	14	TRBJ1-1	-	CASSLEHLNTEAFF	TGTGCCAGCAGCTTAGAGCACCTGAACACTGAAGCTTTCTTT
TRBV24-1	-	14	TRBJ1-2	-	CATSDATGPYGYTF	TGTGCCACCAGTGACGCAACCGGTCCCTATGGCTACACCTTC
TRBV27	few	14	TRBJ1-1	-	CASSLSPDSLKAFF	TGTGCCAGCAGTTTATCCCCCGACAGCCTTAAAGCTTTCTTT